This TCR beta chain was identified during a study of blood T cell repertoires in COVID-19. About the research overall: The United States, Italy and Spain supplied acute and convalescent COVID-19 samples. PBMCs, B-cell-depleted T cells, or T cells provided the cDNA or gDNA that made up the material.

The germline V gene encodes CDR1 MNHEY and CDR2 SVGEGT. This CDR3 spans 14 amino acids. V lost 5 bases, J lost 1 base, and 9 bases lay in between. Original processing notes: Researchers report that nucleated cell counts were estimated from reference gene primer amplification. Produced via immunoSEQ multiplex PCR; TCRdb's table is partial and in-frame only. D and trimming were read from the DNA, whereas the V and J calls and clone size are those reported in that table. This table has under 150,000 clones, approximately 90% appearing once. The specimen was peripheral blood. The clonotype was recovered from a human donor in a cohort sampled during active COVID-19. The chain uses TRBV6-2 or TRBV6-3 and TRBJ1-5, with no clear D. The CDR3 here is CASSLDWSNQPQHF. CDR3 nucleotide sequence: TGTGCCAGCAGTCTTGACTGGAGCAATCAGCCCCAGCATTTT.